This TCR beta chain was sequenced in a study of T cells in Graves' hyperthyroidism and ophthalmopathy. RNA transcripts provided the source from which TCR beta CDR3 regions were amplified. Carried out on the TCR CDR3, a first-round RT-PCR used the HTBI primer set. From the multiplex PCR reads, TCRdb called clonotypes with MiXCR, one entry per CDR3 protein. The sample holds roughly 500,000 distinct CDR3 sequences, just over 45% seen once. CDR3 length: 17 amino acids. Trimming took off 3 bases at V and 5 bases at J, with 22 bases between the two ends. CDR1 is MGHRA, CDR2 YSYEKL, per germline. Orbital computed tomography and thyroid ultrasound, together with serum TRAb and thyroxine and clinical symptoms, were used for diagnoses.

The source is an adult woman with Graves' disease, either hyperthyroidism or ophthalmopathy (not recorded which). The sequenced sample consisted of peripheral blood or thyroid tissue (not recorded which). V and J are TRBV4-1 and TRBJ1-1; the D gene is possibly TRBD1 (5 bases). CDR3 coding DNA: TGCGCCAGCAGCCAGCCGGGACGTGTGGGAAGGTGGACTGAAGCTTTCTTT. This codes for CASSQPGRVGRWTEAFF.